These T cell receptor beta chains were read from a single sample in a study of immune evolution from preneoplasia to lung adenocarcinoma. The protocol was immunoSEQ multiplex PCR, while the TCRdb copy is restricted to in-frame clones and leaves out a portion. This table has about 10,000 clones, 78% appearing once. The sample consisted of FFPE minimally invasive lung adenocarcinoma tissue. These receptors originate from a person between 60 and 80 years old with lung adenocarcinoma. Each CDR3 is given with its conserved first and last residue. Each record gives: V gene, clone size, J gene, D gene, CDR3 protein, CDR3 DNA. A D gene is named only where the DNA matches it firmly. Expanded clones are given a class, and other clones once, few, many or no size at all.

v_gene: TRBV18
abundance: NA
j_gene: TRBJ2-1
d_gene: TRBD2
CDR3aa: CASSRDAQQGQREGPYNEQFF
CDR3nt: TGTGCCAGCTCACGAGACGCCCAACAGGGCCAGCGGGAGGGTCCCTACAATGAGCAGTTCTTC

v_gene: TRBV28
abundance: NA
j_gene: TRBJ2-7
d_gene: TRBD1
CDR3aa: CASRTGTGSYEQYF
CDR3nt: TGTGCCAGCAGGACAGGGACGGGCTCCTACGAGCAGTACTTC

v_gene: TRBV2
abundance: NA
j_gene: TRBJ1-2
d_gene: TRBD1
CDR3aa: CASTVTGRSYGYTF
CDR3nt: TGTGCCAGCACCGTGACAGGGAGAAGCTATGGCTACACCTTC

v_gene: TRBV6-4
abundance: NA
j_gene: TRBJ2-6
d_gene: TRBD1
CDR3aa: CASSGQATSGANVLTF
CDR3nt: TGTGCCAGCAGCGGACAGGCCACCTCTGGGGCCAACGTCCTGACTTTC

v_gene: TRBV30
abundance: NA
j_gene: TRBJ1-1
d_gene: NA
CDR3aa: CAWSYQGDTEAFF
CDR3nt: TGTGCCTGGAGTTACCAAGGGGACACTGAAGCTTTCTTT

v_gene: TRBV11-2
abundance: NA
j_gene: TRBJ1-5
d_gene: NA
CDR3aa: CASSLAEDQPQHF
CDR3nt: TGTGCCAGCAGCTTAGCTGAAGATCAGCCCCAGCATTTT

v_gene: TRBV6-1
abundance: NA
j_gene: TRBJ1-1
d_gene: NA
CDR3aa: CAITIRGPSTEAFF
CDR3nt: TGTGCCATAACAATCAGGGGCCCATCTACTGAAGCTTTCTTT

v_gene: TRBV19
abundance: NA
j_gene: TRBJ2-3
d_gene: NA
CDR3aa: CASSWTVTDTQYF
CDR3nt: TGTGCCAGTAGCTGGACGGTCACAGATACGCAGTATTTT

v_gene: TRBV4-2
abundance: NA
j_gene: TRBJ1-4
d_gene: TRBD1
CDR3aa: CASSQDHGTGDEKLFF
CDR3nt: TGTGCCAGCAGCCAAGATCACGGGACAGGGGACGAAAAACTGTTTTTT

v_gene: TRBV7-8
abundance: few
j_gene: TRBJ2-7
d_gene: TRBD2
CDR3aa: CASSLLSGNVYEQYF
CDR3nt: TGTGCCAGCAGCTTACTTAGCGGGAATGTCTACGAGCAGTACTTC

v_gene: TRBV27
abundance: NA
j_gene: TRBJ1-2
d_gene: NA
CDR3aa: CASSLNSRDLNYGYTF
CDR3nt: TGTGCCAGCAGTTTAAATAGTAGGGACCTTAACTATGGCTACACCTTC

v_gene: TRBV6-5
abundance: NA
j_gene: TRBJ1-5
d_gene: NA
CDR3aa: CASSQMNSNQPQHF
CDR3nt: TGTGCCAGCTCCCAGATGAATAGCAATCAGCCCCAGCATTTT

v_gene: TRBV7-2
abundance: once
j_gene: TRBJ2-1
d_gene: NA
CDR3aa: CASSPSLNYNEQFF
CDR3nt: TGTGCCAGCAGTCCTTCCTTGAATTACAATGAGCAGTTCTTC

v_gene: TRBV15
abundance: NA
j_gene: TRBJ1-5
d_gene: TRBD1
CDR3aa: CATSRDPRTGMKPQHF
CDR3nt: TGTGCCACCAGCAGAGATCCAAGGACAGGGATGAAGCCCCAGCATTTT

v_gene: TRBV5-4
abundance: NA
j_gene: TRBJ2-7
d_gene: NA
CDR3aa: CASSLGGLNSYEQYF
CDR3nt: TGTGCCAGCAGCTTGGGGGGACTTAACTCCTACGAGCAGTACTTC

v_gene: TRBV2
abundance: few
j_gene: TRBJ2-7
d_gene: TRBD2
CDR3aa: CASSGLAGDYEQYF
CDR3nt: TGTGCCAGCAGTGGGCTAGCGGGAGACTACGAGCAGTACTTC

v_gene: TRBV18
abundance: NA
j_gene: TRBJ1-1
d_gene: NA
CDR3aa: CASSPRTSQSEAFF
CDR3nt: TGTGCCAGCTCACCACGAACCAGCCAATCTGAAGCTTTCTTT

v_gene: TRBV6-1
abundance: NA
j_gene: TRBJ1-6
d_gene: TRBD1
CDR3aa: CAGTDRADSPLHF
CDR3nt: TGTGCCGGAACGGACAGGGCAGATTCACCCCTCCACTTT

v_gene: TRBV4-1
abundance: NA
j_gene: TRBJ2-2
d_gene: NA
CDR3aa: CASSQQGGFSNTGELFF
CDR3nt: TGCGCCAGCAGCCAACAGGGAGGATTTTCGAACACCGGGGAGCTGTTTTTT

v_gene: TRBV14
abundance: NA
j_gene: TRBJ2-1
d_gene: NA
CDR3aa: CASSSQGYEQFF
CDR3nt: TGTGCCAGCAGCTCCCAGGGCTATGAGCAGTTCTTC

v_gene: TRBV5-1
abundance: NA
j_gene: TRBJ1-1
d_gene: NA
CDR3aa: CASSFQGTMNTEAFF
CDR3nt: TGCGCCAGCAGCTTCCAGGGAACCATGAACACTGAAGCTTTCTTT

v_gene: TRBV5-1
abundance: NA
j_gene: TRBJ2-2
d_gene: NA
CDR3aa: CASSEGVPGELFF
CDR3nt: TGCGCCAGCAGCGAAGGGGTTCCCGGGGAGCTGTTTTTT

v_gene: TRBV28
abundance: NA
j_gene: TRBJ1-4
d_gene: NA
CDR3aa: CASSEGAPEKLFF
CDR3nt: TGTGCCAGCTCGGAAGGGGCTCCGGAAAAACTGTTTTTT

v_gene: TRBV28
abundance: NA
j_gene: TRBJ1-1
d_gene: NA
CDR3aa: CASSSGGGGGYTEAFF
CDR3nt: TGTGCCAGCAGTTCGGGGGGGGGCGGAGGTTACACTGAAGCTTTCTTT

v_gene: TRBV19
abundance: NA
j_gene: TRBJ2-7
d_gene: NA
CDR3aa: CASSLTRGYEQYF
CDR3nt: TGTGCCAGTAGTCTAACTAGGGGGTACGAGCAGTACTTC

v_gene: TRBV27
abundance: NA
j_gene: TRBJ2-2
d_gene: NA
CDR3aa: CASKYSEYTGELFF
CDR3nt: TGTGCCAGCAAGTATAGCGAATACACCGGGGAGCTGTTTTTT

v_gene: TRBV29-1
abundance: NA
j_gene: TRBJ2-1
d_gene: NA
CDR3aa: CSVSYNEQFF
CDR3nt: TGCAGCGTCTCCTACAATGAGCAGTTCTTC

v_gene: TRBV5-6
abundance: few
j_gene: TRBJ2-1
d_gene: NA
CDR3aa: CASSRTINEQFF
CDR3nt: TGTGCCAGCAGCAGGACTATCAATGAGCAGTTCTTC